The rows below give T cell receptor beta chains drawn from one sample of a study of blood T cell repertoires in COVID-19. Produced via immunoSEQ multiplex PCR; TCRdb's table is partial and in-frame only. The table shows about 180,000 clones, with more than 70% occurring only once. What was sequenced was peripheral blood. These receptors were obtained from a woman between 25 and 40 years old with acute or convalescent COVID-19. The CDR3 runs from the conserved cysteine through the conserved F or W. The D gene is left open where the match is weak. Expanded clones get a size class; other rows say once, few or many, or leave the size out.

size,D,J,V,CDR3,DNA
NA,TRBD1,TRBJ1-1,TRBV5-6,CASSWDRRNTEAFF,TGTGCCAGCAGCTGGGACAGGAGGAACACTGAAGCTTTCTTT
NA,NA,TRBJ2-6,TRBV5-1,CASSGGGGTGANVLTF,TGCGCCAGCAGCGGCGGTGGGGGCACTGGGGCCAACGTCCTGACTTTC
NA,TRBD1,TRBJ2-5,TRBV5-6,CASSPDRGRETQYF,TGTGCCAGCAGCCCGGACAGGGGTCGGGAGACCCAGTACTTC
NA,TRBD1,TRBJ1-1,TRBV2,CASAQGGFAEAFF,TGTGCCAGTGCACAGGGGGGATTCGCTGAAGCTTTCTTT
NA,NA,TRBJ1-1,TRBV28,CASIASTEAFF,TGTGCCAGCATAGCGTCCACTGAAGCTTTCTTT
NA,TRBD1,TRBJ1-1,TRBV6-5,CASIWLRDRAEAFF,TGTGCCAGCATTTGGTTACGGGACAGGGCTGAAGCTTTCTTT
once,NA,TRBJ1-4,TRBV10-1,CASSRGTGEKLFF,TGCGCCAGCAGTCGGGGGACCGGAGAAAAACTGTTTTTT
NA,NA,TRBJ1-1,TRBV28,CASTQSGGEAFF,TGTGCCAGCACCCAAAGCGGAGGGGAAGCTTTCTTT
NA,TRBD1,TRBJ2-2,TRBV19,CASGRGPGELFF,TGTGCCAGTGGCAGGGGGCCCGGGGAGCTGTTTTTT
NA,NA,TRBJ2-5,TRBV29-1,CSVPDSGETQYF,TGCAGCGTCCCGGACAGCGGTGAGACCCAGTACTTC
NA,NA,TRBJ1-5,TRBV10-2,CASSDNPDHSGGQPQHF,TGCGCCAGCAGTGACAACCCGGATCACAGCGGCGGCCAGCCCCAGCATTTT
few,NA,TRBJ1-2,TRBV24-1,CATSDGGDRLRGYTF,TGTGCCACCAGTGATGGAGGTGACAGGCTACGTGGCTACACCTTC
few,TRBD2,TRBJ2-1,TRBV19,CASKDRGLAYNEQFF,TGTGCCAGTAAGGATCGGGGACTAGCTTACAATGAGCAGTTCTTC
NA,NA,TRBJ1-5,TRBV2,CASSGSESNQPQHF,TGTGCCAGCAGTGGGTCGGAGAGCAATCAGCCCCAGCATTTT
NA,TRBD2,TRBJ2-3,TRBV3-1/TRBV3-2,CASSQAGLAGIGDTQYF,TGTGCCAGCAGCCAAGCGGGACTAGCGGGAATTGGAGATACGCAGTATTTT
NA,NA,TRBJ2-1,TRBV9,CASSVTGAGSYNEQFF,TGTGCCAGCAGCGTAACGGGAGCAGGTTCCTACAATGAGCAGTTCTTC
NA,TRBD1,TRBJ2-7,TRBV5-1,CASSLTAGQAYEQYF,TGCGCCAGCAGCCTTACTGCGGGACAGGCCTACGAGCAGTACTTC